These T cell receptor beta chains were read from a single sample in a study of shared clonotypes between healthy human individuals. Assay used: immunoSEQ multiplex PCR; TCRdb lists only in-frame clones, some missing. Altogether about 450,000 clones are present, around 79% being singletons, with the ten largest covering roughly an eighth. Material: PBMCs. These receptors were taken from a woman in her thirties or forties in good health. Some clones in this sample may be carry-over from other donors' samples. Each CDR3 is given without its conserved first and last residue. Fields, in order: CDR3 length, V gene, CDR3 protein.

>13|TRBV7-9
ASSLGLSFSNEQF
>13|TRBV29-1
SVDPYRGGLVWGN
>13|TRBV5-1
ASSITSGAYNEQF
>15|TRBV11-3
ASSLVSGLAGAAEQF
>12|TRBV7-9
ASSFGTENEKLF
>11|TRBV11-2
ASSPTGLAEAF
>13|TRBV19
ASSSTSGSSYEQY
>12|TRBV6-1
ASSRGPSSYEQY
>12|TRBV9
ASSVDHTGTEAF
>14|TRBV7-9
ASSSTGGGFDTEAF
>13|TRBV5-1
ASRVTGTSQETQY
>12|TRBV6-5
ASSRLAGSYEQY
>12|TRBV4-3
ASSPRGMNTEAF
>13|TRBV6-1
ASSRYGTVNTEAF
>13|TRBV5-1
ASSLDRGLNEKLF
>11|TRBV18
ASSPLGGYEQY
>11|TRBV10-3
ATRGGTSETQY
>11|TRBV5-1
ASSLGTNEKLF
>10|TRBV28
ASSPLGYGYT
>13|TRBV5-1
ASSLQGARQETQY
>13|TRBV11-2
ASSTPGRKNTEAF
>8|TRBV20-1
SASDREQF
>17|TRBV15
ATSRDGVGTGVHNYGYT
>14|TRBV7-6
ASSLVTSGRNNEQF
>11|TRBV5-1
ASSTGTSVEQY
>13|TRBV19
ASRRQTGEDHTQY
>10|TRBV18
ASSQWTGGYT
>12|TRBV5-5
ASVTPGGSDTQY
>12|TRBV18
ASSPDRTLYEQY
>12|TRBV11-2
ASSSWKETYEQY
>12|TRBV7-2
ASSLGQENTEAF
>13|TRBV5-1
ASTLRGGNTGELF
>12|TRBV11-2
ASSPQGGNTEAF
>12|TRBV11-2
ASSWGDSTDTQY
>11|TRBV7-7
ASSTGLKETQY
>11|TRBV2
ARTREVNYGYT
>14|TRBV15
ATSRSRAAANTEAF
>13|TRBV7-9
ASSPGQGLSYEQY
>10|TRBV29-1
SVLRSNTEAF
>13|TRBV5-1
ASSQPPGQGYEQY
>14|TRBV5-4
ASSYGQGLGTYEQY
>14|TRBV19
ASSIRPQVRNTEAF
>11|TRBV7-3
ASSPRPGYEQY
>13|TRBV4-1
ASSQDRWAIGELF
>10|TRBV11-2
ASSLGTGGYT
>13|TRBV6-6
ASSSRDRGADTQY
>13|TRBV4-1
ASSQGSGDPYEQY
>14|TRBV5-6
ASSKQGKSSYNEQF
>11|TRBV30
AWSGIGGNEQF
>14|TRBV7-9
ATPPGGYRVFGGYT
>11|TRBV2
ASSTQGLKTQY
>11|TRBV4-2
ASREVGGETQY
>11|TRBV7-9
ASRRPGGEKLF
>11|TRBV6-1
ASTMDRAYGYT
>13|TRBV2
ASSNSGSGTDTQY
>11|TRBV19
ASRPGQGYGYT
>14|TRBV18
ASSLDRAGRNSPLH
>13|TRBV5-6
ASTLAGGLLTEAF